This TCR beta chain appears in the sequencing data of a study of CD8+ T cells in alopecia areata. This clone has a handful of counts. J was trimmed by 2 bases and V by 4 bases; bases with no gene match: 13. Germline values: CDR1 SGHDN, CDR2 FVKESK. The CDR3 sequence is 18 residues long. In alopecia areata patients, both lesional scalp punch biopsies and peripheral blood were collected. cDNA serving as the sequencing template came from extracted, reverse transcribed RNA. The assay was immunoSEQ multiplex PCR, and TCRdb's table has in-frame clones only and misses some. This table holds 15,000 to 20,000 clones, less than 70% found once.

The chain links TRBV14 to TRBJ1-2, with 10 bases lining up with TRBD1. The receptor was isolated from a human donor with alopecia areata. This sample comprised skin, obtained at week 0. CDR3 bases: TGTGCCAGCAGCCGCCTTACCGGGACAGGGGACTCGAACTATGGCTACACCTTC. Protein product: CASSRLTGTGDSNYGYTF. The whole variable domain, remainder taken from reference TRBV14 and TRBJ1-2, is EAGVTQFPSHSVIEKGQTVTLRCDPISGHDNLYWYRRVMGKEIKFLLHFVKESKQDESGMPNNRFLAERTGGTYSTLKVQPAELEDSGVYFCASSRLTGTGDSNYGYTFGSGTRLTVV.